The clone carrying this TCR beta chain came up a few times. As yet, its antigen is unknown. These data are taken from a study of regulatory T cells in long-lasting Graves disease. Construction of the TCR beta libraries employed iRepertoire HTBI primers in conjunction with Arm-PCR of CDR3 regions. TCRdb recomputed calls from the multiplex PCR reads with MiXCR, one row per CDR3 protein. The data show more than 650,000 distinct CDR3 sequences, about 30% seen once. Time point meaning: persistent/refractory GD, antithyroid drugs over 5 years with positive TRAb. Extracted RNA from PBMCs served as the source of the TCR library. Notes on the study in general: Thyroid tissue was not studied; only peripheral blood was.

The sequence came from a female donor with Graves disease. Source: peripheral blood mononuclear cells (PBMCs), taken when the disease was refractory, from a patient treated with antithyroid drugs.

CDR3 amino acids: CASSEVWDRPSYEQYF. DNA for the CDR3: TGTGCCAGCAGTGAAGTTTGGGACAGACCCTCCTACGAGCAGTACTTC. The V gene is TRBV6-1, the J gene TRBJ2-7; 7 positions match TRBD1. This CDR3 comprises 16 residues. Losses at the gene ends were 1 base for V and 0 bases for J; bases not matched to a gene: 6. The V gene's germline CDR1 is MNHNS and CDR2 SASEGT.